This T cell receptor (beta chain) was recorded in a study of T cell repertoires in cytomegalovirus infection. This clonotype was observed a handful of times. Its matching antigen is unknown. TCRdb re-called the reads with MiXCR, one entry per CDR3 protein. The sample holds about 920,000 distinct CDR3 sequences; around 32% are singletons and the top ten take roughly 13%. With V trimmed by 6 bases and J by 8 bases, 7 bases remained unmatched. This CDR3 region has 14 residues. The genes are TRBV12-3 or TRBV12-4 and TRBJ1-6, with TRBD1 matching over 7 bases. The sequences come from cultured CD8+ T cells from PBMCs, collected from culture after CMV antigen stimulation. This TCR was sampled from a human donor in good health (CMV status not recorded). Some clones in this sample may be carry-over from other donors' samples. CDR3 DNA sequence: TGTGCCAGCAGCTCGACAGGGACCTATTCACCCCTCCACTTT. Residues: CASSSTGTYSPLHF.